This T cell receptor (beta chain) is drawn from a study of T cell responses to AZD1222 COVID-19 vaccine. V lost 5 bases, J lost 0 bases, and 11 bases lay in between. Per germline, CDR1 SQVTM and CDR2 ANQGSEA. CDR3 size: 14 residues. TCRdb's table, derived via immunoSEQ multiplex PCR, lists solely in-frame clones and lacks some. Of under 100,000 clones in the sample, roughly 94% were seen once. Material: peripheral blood, obtained on day 0 of MenACWY control vaccination. This sequence joins TRBV29-1 and TRBJ1-5; D uncertain. The receptor was isolated from an adult in good health. CDR3 in amino acids: CSVSPGNSNQPQHF. The CDR3 nucleotides are TGCAGCGTTTCACCTGGGAATAGCAATCAGCCCCAGCATTTT.